The 18 T cell receptor beta chains reported below all come from one sample, sequenced in a study of cytomegalovirus exposure and HLA in healthy donors. The study ran its PCR with 60 Vbeta and 13 Jbeta primers. The repertoire was sequenced with immunoSEQ multiplex PCR; TCRdb's copy has only in-frame clones and lacks some. The sample includes about 130,000 clones, 77% of them seen just once. Sequencing used PBMCs. The receptors come from a male donor in good health and CMV-seropositive.

The J gene is TRBJ2-7, the V gene TRBV13; TRBD1 aligns across 10 bases. The CDR3 has 14 amino acids. Germline CDR1 PRHDT, CDR2 FYEKMQ (reference sequence). The trim removed 5 bases at V and 3 bases at J, leaving 4 bases unmatched. The CDR3 bases are TGTGCCAGCAGCAGCTGGGACAGGGGCTACGAGCAGTACTTC. As protein: CASSSWDRGYEQYF.

V usage is TRBV6-1 and J usage is TRBJ1-3, with a tentative D call TRBD1 (5 bases). Germline V CDR1 and CDR2: MNHNS, SASEGT. CDR3 size: 16 residues. V gave up 3 bases and J gave up 2 bases, with 14 bases separating them. CDR3 sequence (DNA): TGTGCCAGCAGTGAGGTCGGGGGTCAAACTGGAAACACCATATATTTT. It is translated as CASSEVGGQTGNTIYF.

The chain is built from TRBV5-1 and TRBJ2-7; possible D gene TRBD2, 5 bases. Trimming stripped 0 bases from V and 4 bases from J, with 11 bases between. This CDR3 contains 14 residues. Germline assignment: CDR1 SGHRS and CDR2 YFSETQ. The chain's CDR3 is CASSLAGGGYEQYF. CDR3 DNA sequence: TGCGCCAGCAGCTTGGCCGGTGGCGGGTACGAGCAGTACTTC.

The chain joins TRBV30 to TRBJ1-3; a possible D gene is TRBD1 (5 bases). The CDR3 is made up of 16 amino acids. V lost 4 bases to trimming and J lost 0 bases, with 16 bases between them. Germline values: CDR1 GTSNPN, CDR2 SVGIG (reference sequence). The CDR3 reads CAWTPGRAFSGNTIYF. CDR3 sequence (DNA): TGTGCCTGGACCCCGGGCAGGGCTTTCTCTGGAAACACCATATATTTT.

This clone was detected only a few times. This chain uses TRBV6-5 with TRBJ1-1; D gene unclear. Trimming left V 2 bases short and J 10 bases short, with 20 bases between. CDR1 MNHEY and CDR2 SVGAGI come from the germline V gene. The CDR3 covers 15 residues. CDR3 in amino acids: CASSYEYKPEDSAFF. The CDR3 DNA reads as TGTGCCAGCAGTTACGAATATAAACCCGAGGACTCAGCTTTCTTT.

The chain is built from TRBV28 and TRBJ2-5; 8 positions agree with TRBD2. This CDR3 contains 18 residues. Germline values: CDR1 MDHEN, CDR2 SYDVKM. Losses at the gene ends were 6 bases for V and 4 bases for J; bases not matched to a gene: 19. The CDR3 DNA reads TGTGCCAGCAGCCGCCCGGGGCGGGGGGCTCCAACTCTAGAGACCCAGTACTTC. Translated: CASSRPGRGAPTLETQYF.

This clone was seen more than once but under ten times. This chain uses TRBV28 with TRBJ1-6; 9 nucleotides match TRBD1. J lost 6 bases, V lost 8 bases, and 8 bases had no gene match. The length of the CDR3 is 15 residues. Germline V gene lookup returns CDR1 MDHEN and CDR2 SYDVKM. The CDR3 here is CASRTGGLSNSPLHF. The CDR3, as DNA: TGTGCCAGCCGAACAGGGGGCCTTTCTAATTCACCCCTCCACTTT.

The chain carries TRBV6-5 and TRBJ2-3; TRBD2 might be the D (7 bases). The CDR3 runs 14 residues. Per germline, CDR1 MNHEY and CDR2 SVGAGI. V lost 2 bases and J 8 bases, leaving 14 bases between the germline ends. CDR3 DNA sequence: TGTGCCAGCAGTTACGGGAGGGGGGAAGGTACGCAGTATTTT. It translates to CASSYGRGEGTQYF.

V gene TRBV29-1 combines with J gene TRBJ2-3; D might be TRBD2 (5 bases). Deletions cut 4 bases from V and 7 bases from J, with 9 bases between. There are 11 residues in the CDR3. Germline values: CDR1 SQVTM, CDR2 ANQGSEA. The CDR3 protein is CSVGSEYTQYF. CDR3 bases: TGCAGCGTTGGTAGCGAGTATACGCAGTATTTT.

The CDR3, as DNA: TGTGCCAGCAGCCGCCCCCCCCAGGCCAACACTGAAGCTTTCTTT. Its protein product is CASSRPPQANTEAFF. This sequence joins TRBV5-4 and TRBJ1-1; D call uncertain. The CDR3 totals 15 residues. Per the germline V gene, CDR1 is SGHNT and CDR2 is YYREEE (reference sequence). Trimming pared 4 bases from V and 2 bases from J, leaving 15 bases between.

This chain connects TRBV7-8 to TRBJ1-6; unclear D gene. The V gene lost 2 bases and the J gene lost 7 bases, with 6 bases spanning the gap. Germline values: CDR1 SGHVS, CDR2 FQNEAQ. This CDR3 contains 13 residues. The DNA of the CDR3 is TGTGCCAGCAGCTTACAGTCAAATTCACCCCTCCACTTT. This sequence encodes CASSLQSNSPLHF.

The V and J genes are TRBV7-3 and TRBJ2-2, with D maybe TRBD2 (5 bases). Trimming stripped 5 bases from V and 6 bases from J, with 16 bases between. The germline V gene encodes CDR1 SGHTA and CDR2 FQGTGA. This CDR3 comprises 15 residues. This chain's CDR3 is CASSETSSPAGELFF. The CDR3 nucleotides are TGTGCCAGCAGCGAAACCTCTAGCCCCGCCGGGGAGCTGTTTTTT.

The chain combines TRBV30 with TRBJ2-1, with TRBD2 identical over 14 bases. With 0 bases clipped from V and 12 bases from J, the junction kept 4 bases outside the gene matches. The germline V gene has CDR1 GTSNPN and CDR2 SVGIG (reference sequence). This CDR3 has 14 residues. CDR3 nucleotides: TGTGCCTGGAGTGTAGGACTAGCGGGGGGCCTGCAGTTCTTC. Its translation is CAWSVGLAGGLQFF.

The gene calls are TRBV2 and TRBJ1-1; 9 bases line up with TRBD1. The V gene's germline CDR1 is SNHLY and CDR2 FYNNEI. The ends lost 6 bases at V and 2 bases at J; junction bases unmatched: 7. The CDR3 loop spans 15 amino acids. The CDR3 loop reads CASRLQGAYNTEAFF. CDR3 nucleotides: TGTGCCAGCAGACTACAGGGGGCTTATAACACTGAAGCTTTCTTT.

V is TRBV5-4 and J is TRBJ1-1, with TRBD1 matching over 7 bases. The V segment lost 0 bases and the J segment 11 bases; nucleotides outside the gene matches: 10. Germline CDR1 and CDR2: SGHNT and YYREEE (reference sequence). The length of the CDR3 is 14 residues. CDR3 DNA sequence: TGTGCCAGCAGCTTGGGAATCACAGGGGACGAGGCTTTCTTT. It translates to CASSLGITGDEAFF.

This chain connects TRBV29-1 to TRBJ2-3; no clear D gene. The CDR3 covers 14 residues. Trimming removed 5 bases at V and 0 bases at J, with 12 bases between. Germline values: CDR1 SQVTM, CDR2 ANQGSEA. CDR3 in amino acids: CSVTMARSTDTQYF. The CDR3 DNA reads TGCAGCGTTACGATGGCCAGGAGCACAGATACGCAGTATTTT.

The chain has TRBV7-2 and TRBJ2-3; D perhaps matches TRBD2 (5 bases). This CDR3 has 13 amino acids. Germline V gives CDR1 SGHTA, CDR2 FQGNSA. V lost 8 bases and J 6 bases, leaving 15 bases between the germline ends. The CDR3 DNA reads TGTGCCAGCGAACGGCGGGTCTACGATACGCAGTATTTT. The encoded protein is CASERRVYDTQYF.

This chain connects TRBV6-1 to TRBJ2-7, with no clear D. Trimming shortened V by 6 bases and J by 2 bases, and 11 bases separated the two germline ends. Germline-derived CDR1 and CDR2 are MNHNS and SASEGT. The CDR3 sequence is 13 residues long. CDR3 DNA: TGTGCCAGCAGCCTGGGCCAGACCTACGAGCAGTACTTC. Amino acid sequence: CASSLGQTYEQYF.